Given below is one T cell receptor beta chain in context. The antigen this receptor binds is unknown. Base qualities were left out, and no much larger clone turns up one base away. The sample belongs to a study of regulatory T cells in long-lasting Graves disease (dated by TCRdb to the early 2020s). Looking at the study overall: Persistent Graves' disease meant more than 5 years of antithyroid drug treatment with TSH receptor autoantibodies that stayed positive. Antithyroid drugs had been taken for 8.5 to 13 years on average by persistent Graves' disease patients in the clinical cohort. The study was registered as a clinical trial and conducted in China. A total of some 35 samples underwent TCR sequencing: around 13 from persistent and roughly 20 from newly diagnosed Graves' disease patients. Patients with persistent Graves' disease were compared with patients with newly diagnosed Graves' disease using TCR sequencing and RNA sequencing of peripheral blood.

Here is what the overall study found, with its caveats: Compared with newly diagnosed patients, patients with persistent Graves' disease had lower TCR Shannon entropy and fewer highly expanded clones, which suggests clonal expansion. As a limitation, the authors acknowledged that the small sample size may reduce accuracy. Sequencing and analysis were limited to the TCR beta chain. Patients with persistent disease shared more public clonotypes (over 2,500) than newly diagnosed patients did (about 1,000). The study examined only peripheral blood because the primary lesion, thyroid tissue, could not be accessed.

The label giving this sample's time point can be read as: persistent/refractory GD, antithyroid drugs over 5 years with positive TRAb. RNA was extracted from PBMCs in TRIzol for both TCR sequencing and RNA sequencing. The diagnosis of Graves' disease was made according to American Thyroid Association guidelines. Patients were recruited from an endocrinology department in Xi'an, China. Each patient gave 7 to 9.5 milliliters of peripheral blood, collected in an EDTA anticoagulant tube. Ficoll Paque Plus density gradient separation was used to isolate PBMCs, and no additional T cell sorting was done. RNA quality was checked with an Agilent 2100 Bioanalyzer and agarose gel, and concentration with a NanoDrop 2000. Library preparation was by multiplex PCR. The instrument was an Illumina HiSeq 4000. To build TCR beta libraries, CDR3 regions were amplified by Arm-PCR using iRepertoire HTBI primers. Gel purification was performed on PCR products prior to sequencing. Per the original workflow: Across samples, approximately 68 TRBV and approximately 15 TRBJ segments were identified and used for gene usage analysis of CDR3 amino acid clonotypes. Filtered high-quality paired reads were merged into contigs using COPE and FqMerger. BLAST was used to align contigs to IMGT TRBV, TRBD and TRBJ reference genes, with CDR3 defined following IMGT. Clonotypes above 0.1% frequency were classified as highly expanded clones. Shannon entropy was used to measure repertoire diversity, and the Gini coefficient was used to measure V-J evenness. A clonotype was considered public if more than one individual shared it. TCRdb ran its own pipeline on the public reads, namely fastp trimming at Q25 and MiXCR clone calling, and kept in-frame beta chains. Merged by CDR3 protein, the rows form single entries marked with the most common genes and DNA. These V and J calls are TCRdb output, not the study's own analysis. Within this sample are over 650,000 distinct CDR3 sequences, with 25% to 35% of them counted one time only. The ten largest clonotypes hold about two fifths of the sample.

Sequences were derived from peripheral blood mononuclear cells (PBMCs), sampled when the disease was refractory, from a patient treated with antithyroid drugs. The clonotype was recovered from a female donor with Graves disease.

CDR3 loop: CAISVIHRAREETQYF. The bases read TGTGCCATCAGTGTGATACACAGGGCCCGGGAAGAGACCCAGTACTTC. The chain is made from TRBV10-3 and TRBJ2-5; the D gene is possibly TRBD1, with 6 bases matching. For CDR1 and CDR2, the germline V gene lists ENHRY and SYGVKD. V is cut by 4 bases and J by 3 bases, and the space between the germline ends is 18 bases. The CDR3 has 16 amino acids, counting the end cysteine and phenylalanine. CDR3 DNA only is kept here, 48 bases in frame from base 1.